This paragraph covers one T cell receptor beta chain sequence. Its antigen remains unknown. The PCR ran on 60 Vbeta and 13 Jbeta primers. In the authors' methods: An analysis that came later counted some 81 million unique TCR beta chains, 10 million to 12 million shared. The data were produced by immunoSEQ multiplex PCR, yet TCRdb's version contains in-frame clones alone and is incomplete. V, J and clone size were drawn from that table, and D and trimming were deduced from the DNA. The sample lists over 130,000 clones; more than 65% were seen once. The source of the sample is a study of cytomegalovirus exposure and HLA in healthy donors. Whole-study findings and limits: Presence/absence analyses assumed roughly uniform sequencing depth across donors, which may not hold.

This CDR3 spans 14 amino acids. Trimming shortened V by 3 bases and J by 8 bases, and 11 bases separated the two germline ends. Germline CDR1 and CDR2: LNHDA and SQIVND (reference sequence). The chain uses TRBV19 and TRBJ1-6; D perhaps matches TRBD1 (5 bases). The TCR comes from a woman under 40 in good health and CMV-seronegative. The sequenced material came from PBMCs. For the CDR3, the DNA is TGTGCCAGTAGTATCGTAGGGGCCGATTCACCCCTCCACTTT. Protein sequence: CASSIVGADSPLHF.